These T cell receptor beta chains were read from a single sample in a study of T cells after yellow fever vaccination. TCRdb analysed the 5' RACE reads with MiXCR anew, one entry per CDR3 protein. Counted here are 300,000 to 350,000 distinct CDR3 sequences, roughly a tenth occurring once; the ten biggest clones make up around 3.2%. This material consisted of CD4+ T cells sorted from PBMCs, taken 45 days after the yellow fever booster vaccination. Receptors originate from a man aged 18-30 years who received the YFV17D yellow fever vaccine. CDR3s include the opening cysteine and the closing phenylalanine or tryptophan. A D gene is named only where the DNA matches it firmly. Some rows mark clone size as missing; the rest say once, few, many or name a class of expanded clone.

J: TRBJ1-1
V: TRBV20-1
D: NA
size: few
CDR3: CSAPPWPREAFF
DNA: TGCAGTGCGCCGCCGTGGCCCCGTGAAGCTTTCTTT

J: TRBJ1-6
V: TRBV27
D: NA
size: NA
CDR3: CASGNKIRSPLHF
DNA: TGTGCCAGCGGCAACAAAATACGCTCACCCCTCCACTTT

J: TRBJ1-2
V: TRBV4-3
D: TRBD1
size: few
CDR3: CASSQTTGAIKANYGYTF
DNA: TGCGCCAGCAGCCAAACGACAGGGGCCATCAAAGCTAACTATGGCTACACCTTC

J: TRBJ2-2
V: TRBV30
D: TRBD1
size: few
CDR3: CAWSRPGTVNTGELFF
DNA: TGTGCCTGGAGTCGTCCCGGGACAGTGAACACCGGGGAGCTGTTTTTT

J: TRBJ2-3
V: TRBV3-2
D: NA
size: NA
CDR3: CASSPRQGPISTDTQYF
DNA: TGTGCCAGCAGCCCCCGACAGGGACCTATTAGCACAGATACGCAGTATTTT

J: TRBJ2-5
V: TRBV7-2
D: NA
size: NA
CDR3: CASSFPGVETQYF
DNA: TGTGCCAGCAGCTTTCCAGGGGTGGAGACCCAGTACTTC

J: TRBJ1-2
V: TRBV5-5
D: NA
size: NA
CDR3: CASSRREGDYGYTF
DNA: TGTGCCAGCAGCCGCAGGGAGGGCGACTATGGCTACACCTTC

J: TRBJ2-3
V: TRBV5-1
D: TRBD1
size: few
CDR3: CASSSLGQGSDTQYF
DNA: TGCGCCAGCAGCTCCCTGGGACAGGGATCCGATACGCAGTATTTT

J: TRBJ2-5
V: TRBV9
D: TRBD1
size: once
CDR3: CASSPRSLTGWETQYF
DNA: TGTGCCAGCAGCCCTCGATCCCTGACAGGGTGGGAGACCCAGTACTTC

J: TRBJ1-3
V: TRBV20-1
D: NA
size: few
CDR3: CSEGFSGNTIYF
DNA: TGCAGTGAGGGCTTCTCTGGAAACACCATATATTTT

J: TRBJ2-3
V: TRBV24-1
D: TRBD2
size: few
CDR3: CATSDSKRGGTDTQYF
DNA: TGTGCCACCAGTGATTCTAAGCGGGGAGGCACAGATACGCAGTATTTT

J: TRBJ1-2
V: TRBV12-3/TRBV12-4
D: TRBD1
size: few
CDR3: CASTVRQGTGSLRF
DNA: TGTGCCAGCACCGTTCGTCAGGGGACAGGGTCCTTGCGCTTC

J: TRBJ2-5
V: TRBV27
D: NA
size: few
CDR3: CASSLRTAQETQYF
DNA: TGTGCCAGCAGTTTGCGAACAGCCCAAGAGACCCAGTACTTC

J: TRBJ2-1
V: TRBV5-1
D: NA
size: NA
CDR3: CASSLGWANEQFF
DNA: TGCGCCAGCAGCTTGGGTTGGGCCAATGAGCAGTTCTTC

J: TRBJ2-7
V: TRBV12-3/TRBV12-4
D: TRBD2
size: NA
CDR3: CASSRAGGASEQYF
DNA: TGTGCCAGCAGCCGCGCGGGGGGCGCGTCCGAGCAGTACTTC

J: TRBJ2-1
V: TRBV3-1
D: NA
size: few
CDR3: CASSFQTLNGGQFF
DNA: TGTGCCAGCAGCTTCCAGACGCTAAACGGAGGGCAGTTCTTC

J: TRBJ1-4
V: TRBV18
D: NA
size: few
CDR3: CASSPIRDAVEKLFF
DNA: TGTGCCAGCTCCCCCATAAGGGATGCGGTCGAAAAACTGTTTTTT

J: TRBJ2-1
V: TRBV9
D: TRBD1
size: few
CDR3: CASSATNRGNEQFF
DNA: TGTGCCAGCAGCGCTACCAACAGGGGAAATGAGCAGTTCTTC

J: TRBJ2-2
V: TRBV7-2
D: NA
size: NA
CDR3: CASSLVAWDTGELFF
DNA: TGTGCCAGCAGCCTTGTAGCATGGGACACCGGGGAGCTGTTTTTT

J: TRBJ2-3
V: TRBV2
D: TRBD2
size: few
CDR3: CASSVTSGGGAQYF
DNA: TGTGCCAGCAGTGTAACTAGCGGGGGTGGGGCGCAGTATTTT

J: TRBJ2-5
V: TRBV25-1
D: NA
size: few
CDR3: CASSPLGRNQETQYF
DNA: TGTGCCAGCAGCCCTCTGGGGCGAAACCAAGAGACCCAGTACTTC

J: TRBJ2-5
V: TRBV6-1
D: NA
size: few
CDR3: CASSALSGYKTQYF
DNA: TGTGCCAGCAGTGCCCTCTCCGGCTATAAGACCCAGTACTTC

J: TRBJ2-3
V: TRBV12-3/TRBV12-4
D: TRBD2
size: many
CDR3: CASRPTSGGSTDTQYF
DNA: TGTGCCAGCAGGCCGACTAGCGGGGGGTCCACAGATACGCAGTATTTT

J: TRBJ1-5
V: TRBV2
D: NA
size: NA
CDR3: CASSEGTGNQPQHF
DNA: TGTGCCAGCAGTGAAGGCACAGGGAATCAGCCCCAGCATTTT

J: TRBJ2-1
V: TRBV5-4
D: NA
size: few
CDR3: CASSFGGLTGNEQFF
DNA: TGTGCCAGCAGCTTCGGCGGGCTTACGGGCAATGAGCAGTTCTTC

J: TRBJ2-1
V: TRBV5-1
D: TRBD2
size: many
CDR3: CASSLLAGESNEQFF
DNA: TGCGCCAGCAGCTTACTAGCGGGGGAAAGTAATGAGCAGTTCTTC

J: TRBJ2-7
V: TRBV12-3/TRBV12-4
D: NA
size: few
CDR3: CASSSGVYEQYF
DNA: TGTGCCAGCAGTTCAGGGGTCTACGAGCAGTACTTC

J: TRBJ2-7
V: TRBV5-1
D: NA
size: many
CDR3: CASSFQQGSGEQYF
DNA: TGCGCCAGCAGCTTTCAACAGGGTTCGGGCGAGCAGTACTTC

J: TRBJ2-1
V: TRBV7-8
D: NA
size: few
CDR3: CASQTYNEQFF
DNA: TGTGCCAGTCAGACCTACAATGAGCAGTTCTTC

J: TRBJ2-5
V: TRBV5-1
D: NA
size: few
CDR3: CASRVNSGEETQYF
DNA: TGCGCCAGCAGAGTCAACTCGGGGGAAGAGACCCAGTACTTC

J: TRBJ2-3
V: TRBV12-3/TRBV12-4
D: TRBD1
size: few
CDR3: CASSPGQAGPLGTDTQYF
DNA: TGTGCCAGCAGTCCCGGACAGGCGGGCCCGTTGGGGACAGATACGCAGTATTTT

J: TRBJ2-3
V: TRBV5-5
D: TRBD1
size: NA
CDR3: CASSFRQGSPTDTQYF
DNA: TGTGCCAGCAGCTTCAGACAGGGTTCCCCAACAGATACGCAGTATTTT

J: TRBJ1-1
V: TRBV4-3
D: NA
size: few
CDR3: CASSPLEGRGTEAFF
DNA: TGCGCCAGCAGCCCTTTGGAGGGGAGGGGGACTGAAGCTTTCTTT

J: TRBJ1-1
V: TRBV10-3
D: NA
size: NA
CDR3: CAIRERQMNTEAFF
DNA: TGTGCCATCAGAGAGAGGCAGATGAACACTGAAGCTTTCTTT

J: TRBJ1-2
V: TRBV6-6
D: NA
size: NA
CDR3: CASSYRSGNGYTF
DNA: TGTGCCAGCAGTTACCGTTCGGGGAATGGCTACACCTTC

J: TRBJ1-4
V: TRBV3-1
D: NA
size: few
CDR3: CASSQDLPGWLATNEKLFF
DNA: TGTGCCAGCAGCCAAGATCTTCCAGGGTGGTTGGCAACTAATGAAAAACTGTTTTTT

J: TRBJ1-1
V: TRBV20-1
D: NA
size: many
CDR3: CSASKRDMNTEAFF
DNA: TGCAGTGCTAGTAAGAGAGACATGAACACTGAAGCTTTCTTT

J: TRBJ2-7
V: TRBV6-5
D: NA
size: NA
CDR3: CASSLPEITYEQYF
DNA: TGTGCCAGCAGTTTACCGGAGATAACCTACGAGCAGTACTTC

J: TRBJ2-2
V: TRBV7-2
D: TRBD1
size: few
CDR3: CASSRGQGSPGELFF
DNA: TGTGCCAGCAGCCGGGGACAGGGGTCCCCCGGGGAGTTGTTTTTT

J: TRBJ2-5
V: TRBV12-3/TRBV12-4
D: TRBD2
size: NA
CDR3: CASSFGLAGTQETQYF
DNA: TGTGCCAGCAGTTTTGGCCTAGCGGGGACACAAGAGACCCAGTACTTC

J: TRBJ2-5
V: TRBV2
D: NA
size: NA
CDR3: CASSVNQEETQYF
DNA: TGTGCCAGCAGTGTTAACCAGGAAGAGACCCAGTACTTC

J: TRBJ2-1
V: TRBV14
D: TRBD2
size: NA
CDR3: CASSQDRWRGIGEQFF
DNA: TGTGCCAGCAGCCAAGATAGATGGCGGGGGATCGGTGAGCAGTTCTTC

J: TRBJ2-5
V: TRBV20-1
D: TRBD2
size: NA
CDR3: CRVWTSGVETQYF
DNA: TGCAGAGTTTGGACTAGCGGGGTTGAGACCCAGTACTTC

J: TRBJ2-5
V: TRBV7-3
D: NA
size: few
CDR3: CASSLSGRAGETQYF
DNA: TGTGCCAGCAGCTTAAGTGGCCGAGCGGGAGAGACCCAGTACTTC

J: TRBJ2-5
V: TRBV20-1
D: NA
size: few
CDR3: CSASPLARETQYF
DNA: TGCAGTGCTAGTCCGTTGGCTAGAGAGACCCAGTACTTC

J: TRBJ1-5
V: TRBV28
D: NA
size: NA
CDR3: CASSFQRSRRGNQPQHF
DNA: TGTGCCAGCAGTTTTCAACGTTCCCGTCGGGGCAATCAGCCCCAGCATTTT

J: TRBJ2-5
V: TRBV7-2
D: NA
size: few
CDR3: CASSLVTVQETQYF
DNA: TGTGCCAGCAGCTTAGTGACAGTCCAAGAGACCCAGTACTTC

J: TRBJ1-2
V: TRBV20-1
D: NA
size: NA
CDR3: CSAQRQTAPKGYTF
DNA: TGCAGTGCACAAAGACAGACAGCCCCTAAGGGCTACACCTTC

J: TRBJ2-3
V: TRBV9
D: NA
size: few
CDR3: CASSPLLTDTQYF
DNA: TGTGCCAGCAGCCCGCTCCTTACAGATACGCAGTATTTT

J: TRBJ1-3
V: TRBV29-1
D: NA
size: NA
CDR3: CSVAAGTGNTIYF
DNA: TGCAGCGTTGCGGCGGGGACTGGAAACACCATATATTTT